This TCR beta chain was observed in a study of CD8 T cells in Susac syndrome. The junction had 3 bases not matched to a gene; V was cut back by 1 base and J by 3 bases. Per germline, CDR1 MGHDK and CDR2 SYGVNS. The CDR3 sequence is 15 residues long. Roughly 0.5 to 1 ug RNA was reverse transcribed with random hexamers. Multiplex immunoSEQ PCR targeted 54 Vbeta and 13 Jbeta TCR beta segments. TCRdb used MiXCR to reprocess the immunoSEQ multiplex PCR reads, holding one entry per CDR3 protein. The sample contains about 150,000 distinct CDR3 sequences, about 95% of which appear only once. The chain is built from TRBV25-1 and TRBJ2-5; 9 nucleotides line up with TRBD1. This receptor was obtained from a human donor with multiple sclerosis. Source material: CD8+ T cells from PBMCs. DNA for the CDR3: TGTGCCAGCAGTGAATGGGACAGGGCAGAAGAGACCCAGTACTTC. Translating gives CASSEWDRAEETQYF.